The rows below give T cell receptor beta chains drawn from one sample of a study of blood T cells in healthy people across ages. TCRdb analysed the 5' RACE reads with MiXCR anew, one entry per CDR3 protein. The table has about 1,800,000 distinct CDR3 sequences, under 30% seen once. The sequenced material came from blood. The source of these receptors is a woman in her thirties in good health. CDR3s include the opening cysteine and the closing phenylalanine or tryptophan. D genes are given only for firm matches. Rows may omit the clone size; those that give it use once, few, many or a size class.

D gene | J gene | V gene | clone size | CDR3 DNA | CDR3 protein
NA | TRBJ1-4 | TRBV4-2 | many | TGTGCCAGCAGCCAAGACGAAACTAATGAAAAACTGTTTTTT | CASSQDETNEKLFF
NA | TRBJ2-3 | TRBV10-3 | few | TGTGCCATCAGTGAGTCGAATAAACGGGGGTCGGATACGCAGTATTTT | CAISESNKRGSDTQYF
NA | TRBJ1-1 | TRBV10-2 | NA | TGCGCCAGCAGTGAGCTAGGGTCTACAACTTGGACTGAAGCTTTCTTT | CASSELGSTTWTEAFF
TRBD2 | TRBJ2-3 | TRBV20-1 | NA | TGCAGTGCTAGAGGCCCGGGACTAGCGACAGATACGCAGTATTTT | CSARGPGLATDTQYF
TRBD1 | TRBJ1-2 | TRBV20-1 | few | TGCAGTGCCCTAGACCGGGACAGGGGAAACTATGGCTACACCTTC | CSALDRDRGNYGYTF
NA | TRBJ1-6 | TRBV3-1 | NA | TGTGCCAGCAACCAAGACGGGCTTTATAATTCACCCCTCCACTTT | CASNQDGLYNSPLHF
NA | TRBJ2-4 | TRBV12-3/TRBV12-4 | many | TGTGCCAGCAGAGACAAAAACATTCAGTACTTC | CASRDKNIQYF
TRBD2 | TRBJ2-1 | TRBV20-1 | once | TGCAGTGTTAGCCCGGGACTAGCCCCCTACAATGAGCAGTTCTTC | CSVSPGLAPYNEQFF
NA | TRBJ2-1 | TRBV6-6 | NA | TGTGCCAGCATCGAAGGAGGGGGCCGGGATGATGAGCAGTTCTTC | CASIEGGGRDDEQFF
TRBD2 | TRBJ2-3 | TRBV20-1 | many | TGCAGTGCTCAAGCGGGGATCACAGATACGCAGTATTTT | CSAQAGITDTQYF
NA | TRBJ2-1 | TRBV27 | NA | TGTGCCAGCAGTTCCGCGGGGGCCGGGTTGACGAATGAGCAGTTCTTC | CASSSAGAGLTNEQFF
NA | TRBJ1-1 | TRBV12-3/TRBV12-4 | NA | TGTGCCAGCAGCCCTCCCCATAACACTGAAGCTTTCTTT | CASSPPHNTEAFF
NA | TRBJ2-5 | TRBV7-9 | many | TGTGCCAGCAGCTTTGAGTCAGGGAAAGAGACCCAGTACTTC | CASSFESGKETQYF
NA | TRBJ2-7 | TRBV2 | many | TGTGCCAGCAGTGATTACAGGGCCTACGAGCAGTACTTC | CASSDYRAYEQYF
TRBD1 | TRBJ1-2 | TRBV29-1 | few | TGCAGCGTTGAAGGGGACAGGGACTATGGCTACACCTTC | CSVEGDRDYGYTF
TRBD2 | TRBJ2-1 | TRBV12-3/TRBV12-4 | few | TGTGCCACGAACGATGGGCTAGCGGGAGGCAATGAGCAGTTCTTC | CATNDGLAGGNEQFF
TRBD1 | TRBJ1-5 | TRBV7-2 | many | TGTGCCAGCACCTGGGACAGGGATCAGCCCCAGCATTTT | CASTWDRDQPQHF
NA | TRBJ2-7 | TRBV6-2/TRBV6-3 | many | TGTGCCAGCAGTTACGGGACACCTTACGAGCAGTACTTC | CASSYGTPYEQYF
NA | TRBJ2-3 | TRBV7-8 | NA | TGTGCCAGCAGTACCACCAACGGAGATACGCAGTATTTT | CASSTTNGDTQYF
TRBD1 | TRBJ2-4 | TRBV3-1 | NA | TGTGCCGGCAGCGAAGACCCAGGGGGTACCAAAAACATTCAGTACTTC | CAGSEDPGGTKNIQYF
TRBD1 | TRBJ1-4 | TRBV28 | NA | TGTGCCAGCGCCACGGGACAGCGAAAACTGTTTTTT | CASATGQRKLFF
TRBD1 | TRBJ1-4 | TRBV20-1 | few | TGCAGTGCTGCAAACGACAGGGGGGATGAAAAACTGTTTTTT | CSAANDRGDEKLFF
NA | TRBJ2-7 | TRBV6-6 | few | TGTGCCAGCAGTTACGCGGGGGCGAGCTCCTACGAGCAGTACTTC | CASSYAGASSYEQYF
NA | TRBJ2-1 | TRBV12-3/TRBV12-4 | NA | TGTGCCAGCAGTGGGCGTCCCCATGAGCAGTTCTTC | CASSGRPHEQFF
TRBD2 | TRBJ2-7 | TRBV7-2 | NA | TGTGCCAGCAGCCCGCGGCGGGAGACTCCCGAGCAGTACTTC | CASSPRRETPEQYF
NA | TRBJ1-1 | TRBV20-1 | NA | TGCAGTGCTAGAGATCTCGACAGTATGAACACTGAAGCTTTCTTT | CSARDLDSMNTEAFF
NA | TRBJ2-2 | TRBV7-3 | NA | TGTGCCAGCAGCGACCAGACTCGACACCCCGGGGAGCGGTTTTTT | CASSDQTRHPGERFF
NA | TRBJ2-1 | TRBV5-5 | NA | TGTGCCAGCAGCTTTGGGGTAGGGGGAGCGCGAACTAATGAGCAGTTCTTC | CASSFGVGGARTNEQFF
NA | TRBJ1-5 | TRBV10-3 | few | TGTGCCATCAGTGAGTCAGGCAGGCAGCCCCAGCATTTT | CAISESGRQPQHF
NA | TRBJ2-5 | TRBV10-3 | NA | TGTGCCATCGGACTATCGCAGGAGACCCAGTACTTC | CAIGLSQETQYF
TRBD1 | TRBJ1-1 | TRBV3-1 | NA | TGTGCCAGCAGTCCCGGACAGGGAGGGGACACTGAAGCTTTCTTT | CASSPGQGGDTEAFF